These 31 T cell receptor beta chains share one sample of origin, sequenced in a study of T cell responses to AZD1222 COVID-19 vaccine. Assay used: immunoSEQ multiplex PCR; TCRdb lists only in-frame clones, some missing. This sample has approximately 150,000 clones, with approximately 94% found just once. Material: peripheral blood, obtained 28 days after the second AZD1222 dose. The receptors were sampled from an adult who received the AZD1222 COVID-19 vaccine.

The chain carries TRBV18 and TRBJ1-1; D is unclear. Germline V gives CDR1 KGHSH, CDR2 LQKENI. The CDR3 sequence is 14 residues long. V lost 2 bases and J 1 base, leaving 8 bases between the germline ends. The CDR3 nucleotides read TGTGCCAGCTCACCATCCACAAGGAACACTGAAGCTTTCTTT. This encodes CASSPSTRNTEAFF.

The J gene is TRBJ2-7, the V gene TRBV18; no definite D call. The V gene's germline CDR1 is KGHSH and CDR2 LQKENI. The length of the CDR3 is 14 residues. With 3 bases removed from V and 3 bases from J, the gap between germline ends came to 12 bases. The CDR3 is CASSPEGNGYEQYF. DNA of the CDR3: TGTGCCAGCTCACCGGAAGGAAATGGCTACGAGCAGTACTTC.

This rearrangement joins TRBV2 to TRBJ2-3, with 7 bases fitting TRBD2. The ends lost 1 base at V and 6 bases at J; junction bases unmatched: 4. Germline lookup yields CDR1 SNHLY and CDR2 FYNNEI. The CDR3 has 14 residues. The CDR3 here is CASSEGLAADTQYF. CDR3 nucleotide sequence: TGTGCCAGCAGTGAAGGGCTAGCGGCCGATACGCAGTATTTT. Filled out from reference TRBV2 and TRBJ2-3, the complete variable domain reads EPEVTQTPSHQVTQMGQEVILRCVPISNHLYFYWYRQILGQKVEFLVSFYNNEISEKSEIFDDQFSVERPDGSNFTLKIRSTKLEDSAMYFCASSEGLAADTQYFGPGTRLTVL.

The rearrangement joins TRBV3-1 (or the pseudogene TRBV3-2) to TRBJ2-1; D is undetermined. Per germline, CDR1 LGHDT and CDR2 YNNKEL (reference sequence). The CDR3 consists of 11 residues. V lost 1 base and J lost 9, with 4 bases in between. The DNA for the CDR3 is TGTGCCAGCAGCCAAGGCGCTGAGCAGTTCTTC. It specifies CASSQGAEQFF.

V is TRBV5-1 and J is TRBJ1-1; D is ambiguous. Trimming stripped 0 bases from V and 4 bases from J, with 16 bases between. The length of the CDR3 is 16 residues. Germline V gene sequence: CDR1 SGHRS, CDR2 YFSETQ. This CDR3 is CASSLAGPERSTEAFF. CDR3 nucleotides: TGCGCCAGCAGCTTGGCCGGGCCCGAGAGGAGCACTGAAGCTTTCTTT. Full variable domain (remainder filled in from reference TRBV5-1 and TRBJ1-1): KAGVTQTPRYLIKTRGQQVTLSCSPISGHRSVSWYQQTPGQGLQFLFEYFSETQRNKGNFPGRFSGRQFSNSRSEMNVSTLELGDSALYLCASSLAGPERSTEAFFGQGTRLTVV.

The chain couples TRBV25-1 to TRBJ1-3; D ambiguous. The CDR3 totals 13 residues. V shed 10 bases and J shed 4 bases, with 14 bases lying between them. Germline V lookup: CDR1 MGHDK, CDR2 SYGVNS. The CDR3 DNA reads as TGTGCCACCTCCCGGGCGGGGGGAAACACCATATATTTT. Protein: CATSRAGGNTIYF.

The J gene is TRBJ2-3, the V gene TRBV6-5, with unresolved D. V gave up 4 bases and J gave up 7 bases, with 12 bases separating them. The CDR3 is 13 amino acids. The germline V gene encodes CDR1 MNHEY and CDR2 SVGAGI. CDR3 sequence reads: CASSSSDGYTQYF. The CDR3 nucleotides read TGTGCCAGCAGTTCCTCTGACGGCTATACGCAGTATTTT.

This clone was detected only a few times. This rearrangement joins TRBV7-9 to TRBJ2-1; TRBD2 matches 14 bases. The CDR3 covers 16 residues. The V segment lost 5 bases and the J segment 10 bases; nucleotides outside the gene matches: 10. CDR1 SEHNR and CDR2 FQNEAQ come from the germline V gene (reference sequence). Here the CDR3 DNA reads TGTGCCAGCAGCCCTAGACTAGCGGGAGGGAAGGGAGAGCAGTTCTTC. It yields the protein CASSPRLAGGKGEQFF.

CDR3 loop: CATEGPNYGYTF. The CDR3 DNA reads TGTGCCACCGAGGGGCCAAACTATGGCTACACCTTC. V gene TRBV24-1 combines with J gene TRBJ1-2; a possible D gene is TRBD1 (5 bases). The CDR3 has 12 residues. CDR1 KGHDR and CDR2 SFDVKD come from the germline V gene. V dropped 9 bases and J dropped 2 bases, with 9 bases sitting between them.

This chain uses TRBV5-6 with TRBJ2-1; 10 nucleotides align to TRBD1. The CDR3 sequence is 14 residues long. Unmatched junction bases numbered 9, after V lost 7 bases and J lost 8 bases. Germline V lookup: CDR1 SGHDT, CDR2 YYEEEE. The CDR3 protein is CASWGTGVGDEQFF. DNA for the CDR3: TGTGCCAGCTGGGGGACAGGGGTAGGCGATGAGCAGTTCTTC. The variable domain in full, completed from reference TRBV5-6 and TRBJ2-1, reads DAGVTQSPTHLIKTRGQQVTLRCSPKSGHDTVSWYQQALGQGPQFIFQYYEEEERQRGNFPDRFSGHQFPNYSSELNVNALLLGDSALYLCASWGTGVGDEQFFGPGTRLTVL.

The chain couples TRBV14 to TRBJ1-2; the match to TRBD1 covers 7 bases. CDR1 and CDR2 (germline): SGHDN, FVKESK. This CDR3 is 16 amino acids long. After removal of 0 bases from V and 1 base from J, the junction contained 5 bases not matched to a gene. DNA of the CDR3: TGTGCCAGCAGCCAAGATTTGACAGGGAGTAACTATGGCTACACCTTC. Its translation: CASSQDLTGSNYGYTF.

J is TRBJ2-1 and V is TRBV20-1; 13 bases agree with TRBD2. J gave up 6 bases and V 3 bases, and 8 bases lay outside the gene matches. In germline, CDR1 is DFQATT, CDR2 SNEGSKA (reference sequence). The CDR3 has 16 residues. This chain's CDR3 is CSASRGLAGAANEQFF. The CDR3 bases are TGCAGTGCTAGTCGCGGACTAGCGGGAGCGGCCAATGAGCAGTTCTTC.

This rearrangement joins TRBV18 to TRBJ2-1; 7 bases fit TRBD2. CDR3 length: 15 amino acids. V shed 6 bases and J 4 bases; nucleotides not matched to a gene: 9. The V gene's germline CDR1 is KGHSH and CDR2 LQKENI. In nucleotides, the CDR3 is TGTGCCAGCTCTAACAGTCAGGGAGGGTACAATGAGCAGTTCTTC. Encoded protein: CASSNSQGGYNEQFF.

This chain connects TRBV7-3 to TRBJ2-7; no clear D gene. This CDR3 comprises 13 residues. Per the germline V gene, CDR1 is SGHTA and CDR2 is FQGTGA. V lost 0 bases to trimming and J lost 5 bases, with 8 bases between them. Written as DNA, the CDR3 is TGTGCCAGCAGCTTAACGGCCTTCAACGAGCAGTACTTC. It specifies CASSLTAFNEQYF.

V is TRBV7-8 and J is TRBJ1-1; possible D gene TRBD1, 6 bases. V lost 3 bases to trimming and J lost 5 bases, with 7 bases between them. From germline, CDR1 is SGHVS and CDR2 FQNEAQ. The CDR3 runs to 12 residues. The CDR3: CASSLDRTEAFF. CDR3 nucleotide sequence: TGTGCCAGCAGCTTGGACAGAACTGAAGCTTTCTTT.

This chain connects TRBV30 to TRBJ2-7; D is ambiguous. V dropped 0 bases and J dropped 3 bases, with 12 bases sitting between them. From germline, CDR1 is GTSNPN and CDR2 SVGIG (reference sequence). The CDR3 loop spans 14 amino acids. The CDR3 coding sequence is TGTGCCTGGAGTGTACCTGGACCTTTCTACGAGCAGTACTTC. Translation gives CAWSVPGPFYEQYF.

About this clone itself: The same CDR3 is also encoded by other DNA sequences in this sample. The V and J genes are TRBV18 and TRBJ1-1; D gene uncertain. Germline assignment: CDR1 KGHSH and CDR2 LQKENI. Trimming stripped 3 bases from V and 0 bases from J, with 2 bases between. CDR3 length equals 12 residues. The CDR3 loop is CASSPMNTEAFF. CDR3 nucleotides: TGTGCCAGCTCACCGATGAACACTGAAGCTTTCTTT.

J is TRBJ1-5 and V is TRBV5-4; D unclear. V shed 2 bases and J shed 6 bases, with 12 bases lying between them. This CDR3 is built from 14 residues. From germline, CDR1 is SGHNT and CDR2 YYREEE (reference sequence). Here the CDR3 reads CASSFGGYGQPQHF. DNA of the CDR3: TGTGCCAGCAGCTTTGGAGGATATGGTCAGCCCCAGCATTTT.

This rearrangement joins TRBV6-5 to TRBJ1-2, with D possibly TRBD1 on 6 matching bases. Trimming pared 6 bases from V and 3 bases from J, leaving 14 bases between. The germline V gene encodes CDR1 MNHEY and CDR2 SVGAGI. The CDR3 is made up of 14 amino acids. Here the CDR3 reads CASSSLHRDYGYTF. The CDR3 region has the DNA TGTGCCAGCAGCTCTCTGCACAGGGACTATGGCTACACCTTC.

This sequence joins TRBV28 and TRBJ1-5, with no clear D. Germline lookup yields CDR1 MDHEN and CDR2 SYDVKM. The V gene lost 3 bases and the J gene lost 4 bases, with 13 bases spanning the gap. This CDR3 has 15 residues. CDR3 DNA sequence: TGTGCCAGCAGTTTCATGTTGGGTGGGAATCAGCCCCAGCATTTT. The encoded protein is CASSFMLGGNQPQHF.

The chain is built from TRBV29-1 and TRBJ2-7; TRBD1 might be the D (5 bases). Germline CDR1 is SQVTM and CDR2 is ANQGSEA. With 4 bases removed from V and 2 bases from J, the gap between germline ends came to 12 bases. The CDR3 covers 13 residues. CDR3 bases: TGCAGCGTTGTAGGGGCGGACGCCTACGAGCAGTACTTC. This codes for CSVVGADAYEQYF.

The chain couples TRBV6-2 or TRBV6-3 to TRBJ2-1; TRBD2 matches at 10 bases. The CDR3 sequence is 17 residues long. The junction had 14 bases not matched to a gene; V was cut back by 6 bases and J by 6 bases. CDR1 is MNHEY and CDR2 is SVGEGT in the germline V gene. In DNA form, the CDR3 reads TGTGCCAGCAGCTCCCCAACCCTAGCGGGAGTAGGCAATGAGCAGTTCTTC. It translates to CASSSPTLAGVGNEQFF.

This chain uses TRBV3-1 (or the pseudogene TRBV3-2) with TRBJ2-7; no clear D. The CDR3 has 11 amino acids. Germline CDR1 LGHDT, CDR2 YNNKEL (reference sequence). Trimming cost V 0 bases and J 9 bases, with 6 bases left between them. In DNA, the CDR3 is TGTGCCAGCAGCCAAGAAGTAGTGCAGTACTTC. It translates to CASSQEVVQYF.

The rearrangement joins TRBV28 to TRBJ2-5; 15 positions match TRBD2. Germline V CDR1 and CDR2: MDHEN, SYDVKM. The CDR3 loop spans 17 amino acids. The junction had 10 bases not matched to a gene; V was cut back by 6 bases and J by 5 bases. The CDR3 loop is CASSTKGTSGRRETQYF. Here the CDR3 DNA reads TGTGCCAGCAGCACGAAGGGGACTAGCGGGAGGCGGGAGACCCAGTACTTC.

This chain's CDR3 is CASSSDRGLFLYGYTF. DNA for the CDR3: TGTGCCAGCAGTAGTGACAGGGGTCTCTTTCTCTATGGCTACACCTTC. The chain joins TRBV5-4 to TRBJ1-2; TRBD1 aligns across 8 bases. After removal of 5 bases from V and 4 bases from J, the junction contained 13 bases not matched to a gene. This CDR3 contains 16 residues. Germline CDR1 SGHNT, CDR2 YYREEE (reference sequence).

The chain couples TRBV27 to TRBJ2-7, with D perhaps being TRBD1 or TRBD2 (5 bases each). CDR1 MNHEY and CDR2 SMNVEV come from the germline V gene (reference sequence). The CDR3 totals 15 residues. V was pared by 0 bases and J by 0 bases, with 9 bases between. The DNA for the CDR3 is TGTGCCAGCAGTTTATCGCAGGGAGTCTCCTACGAGCAGTACTTC. Encoded protein: CASSLSQGVSYEQYF.

V is TRBV28 and J is TRBJ1-3, with D unresolved. Trimming left V 8 bases short and J 4 bases short, with 6 bases between. CDR1 and CDR2 from the germline V gene are MDHEN and SYDVKM. The CDR3 loop spans 11 amino acids. Here the CDR3 reads CASSSGNTIYF. CDR3 sequence (DNA): TGTGCCAGCTCCTCAGGAAACACCATATATTTT.

V usage is TRBV5-1 and J usage is TRBJ1-1; D call uncertain. Trimming removed 2 bases from V and 7 bases from J, with 9 bases in between. CDR1 and CDR2 from the germline V gene are SGHRS and YFSETQ. The CDR3 consists of 12 residues. The CDR3 here is CASSFRGVEAFF. CDR3 nucleotide sequence: TGCGCCAGCAGCTTCCGCGGCGTTGAAGCTTTCTTT.

The chain uses TRBV4-2 and TRBJ1-2; a possible D gene is TRBD1 (6 bases). The V end was cut by 1 base, the J end by 2 bases, with 11 bases between. CDR3 length: 15 amino acids. Germline-derived CDR1 and CDR2 are LGHNA and YNFKEQ. The CDR3 reads CASSQVRGANYGYTF. The CDR3 DNA reads TGTGCCAGCAGCCAAGTTCGGGGGGCGAACTATGGCTACACCTTC.

V usage is TRBV4-1 and J usage is TRBJ2-7, with TRBD1 matching 9 bases. In germline, CDR1 is MGHRA, CDR2 YSYEKL. This CDR3 contains 15 residues. The V gene end was trimmed by 4 bases and the J gene end by 0 bases; junction bases not matched to a gene: 4. The CDR3 sequence: CASSPGQGSSYEQYF. The CDR3 bases are TGCGCCAGCAGCCCTGGACAGGGGTCCTCCTACGAGCAGTACTTC.

In regard to this clone: Within the sample, other DNA sequences also encode this same CDR3. The rearrangement joins TRBV18 to TRBJ2-2, with D tentatively TRBD2 (6 bases). The V and J ends lost 2 bases and 5 bases respectively, with 6 bases between them. CDR3 length: 13 residues. Looked up from germline, CDR1 is KGHSH and CDR2 is LQKENI. Written as DNA, the CDR3 is TGTGCCAGCTCACCAAGCGGGACCGGGGAGCTGTTTTTT. As protein: CASSPSGTGELFF.